These T cell receptor beta chains were read from a single sample in a study of OX40 agonist ivuxolimab in advanced cancers. Method: immunoSEQ multiplex PCR; TCRdb's copy keeps in-frame clones and lacks some. The sample lists approximately 50,000 clones, around nine tenths occurring once. The sample consisted of CD4+ or CD8+ T cells sorted from blood, taken in a trial of the OX40 agonist ivuxolimab. All receptors come from an adult with an advanced solid tumor such as melanoma, head and neck, liver or kidney cancer. Each CDR3 is given with its conserved first and last residue. Each record gives: D gene, clone size, J gene, V gene, CDR3 DNA, CDR3 protein. The D gene is left open where the match is weak. Clone size is stated in some rows and not others, as once, few, many or a class when expanded.

D: .
size: .
J: TRBJ2-5
V: TRBV2
DNA: TGTGCCAGCCCCGAAAGGGTCCAAGAGACCCAGTACTTC
CDR3: CASPERVQETQYF

D: .
size: .
J: TRBJ2-7
V: TRBV19
DNA: TGTGCCAGTAGTCCCCAGGGGCAGGGCGAGTACGAGCAGTACTTC
CDR3: CASSPQGQGEYEQYF

D: .
size: .
J: TRBJ2-3
V: TRBV6-1
DNA: TGTGCCAGCAGTGAAACCGGGGGCGCGGGCACAGATACGCAGTATTTT
CDR3: CASSETGGAGTDTQYF

D: .
size: .
J: TRBJ2-3
V: TRBV7-6
DNA: TGTGCCAGCACCCCCAGGGATTTCACAGATACGCAGTATTTT
CDR3: CASTPRDFTDTQYF

D: .
size: .
J: TRBJ2-3
V: TRBV19
DNA: TGTGCCAGTAGGAAGCGGACAGCCACAGATACGCAGTATTTT
CDR3: CASRKRTATDTQYF

D: TRBD1
size: .
J: TRBJ2-1
V: TRBV7-2
DNA: TGTGCCAGCAGCTCAACAGGGGGGCCCGACAATGAGCAGTTCTTC
CDR3: CASSSTGGPDNEQFF

D: TRBD1
size: .
J: TRBJ1-1
V: TRBV28
DNA: TGTGCCAGCAGTTGGGACAGGAAGGCTTTCTTT
CDR3: CASSWDRKAFF

D: .
size: .
J: TRBJ1-2
V: TRBV28
DNA: TGTGCCAGCAGTTGGCGCTATGGCTACACCTTC
CDR3: CASSWRYGYTF

D: TRBD2
size: once
J: TRBJ2-1
V: TRBV29-1
DNA: TGCAGCGTTGATAGCGGGAGGGCGTCCTACAATGAGCAGTTCTTC
CDR3: CSVDSGRASYNEQFF

D: TRBD1
size: .
J: TRBJ2-7
V: TRBV6-5
DNA: TGTGCCAGCAGTTGGACAGGGAAACACGAGCAGTACTTC
CDR3: CASSWTGKHEQYF

D: .
size: .
J: TRBJ2-7
V: TRBV2
DNA: TGTGCCAGCAACCCGGGGTACAGCGGAGCCTACGAGCAGTACTTC
CDR3: CASNPGYSGAYEQYF

D: .
size: .
J: TRBJ2-3
V: TRBV11-3
DNA: TGTGCCAGCAGCCCGCACAGGGGCACAGATACGCAGTATTTT
CDR3: CASSPHRGTDTQYF

D: .
size: .
J: TRBJ2-1
V: TRBV28
DNA: TGTGCCAGCAGTCACTACAACAATGAGCAGTTCTTC
CDR3: CASSHYNNEQFF